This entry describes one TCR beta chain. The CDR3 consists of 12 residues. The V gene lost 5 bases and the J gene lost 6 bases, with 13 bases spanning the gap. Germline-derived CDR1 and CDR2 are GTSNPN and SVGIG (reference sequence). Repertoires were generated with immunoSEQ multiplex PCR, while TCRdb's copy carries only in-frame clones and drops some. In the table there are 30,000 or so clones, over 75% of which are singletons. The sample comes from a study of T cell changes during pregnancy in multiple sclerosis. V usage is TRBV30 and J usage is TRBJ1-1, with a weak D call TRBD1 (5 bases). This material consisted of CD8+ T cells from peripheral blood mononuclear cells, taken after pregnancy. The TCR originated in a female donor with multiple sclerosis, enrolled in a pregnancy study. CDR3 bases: TGTGCCTGGGGGGCGAAACGGGCTGAAGCTTTCTTT. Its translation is CAWGAKRAEAFF.